The 24 T cell receptor beta chains presented below share a single source sample, sequenced in a study of shared clonotypes between healthy human individuals. Some clones are missing from TCRdb's copy, which holds only in-frame ones; the method was immunoSEQ multiplex PCR. This table has 650,000 to 800,000 clones, over 60% appearing once. Sequenced: memory CD4+ T cells sorted from blood. Subset given: CD45RA-negative fraction. These TCRs come from a woman in her twenties or thirties in good health.

The CDR3 reads CASSLPGRAARGNTIYF. CDR3 in DNA: TGTGCCAGCTCCCTACCGGGTCGGGCGGCACGCGGAAACACCATATATTTT. This chain links TRBV18 with TRBJ1-3; D not certain. CDR3 length equals 17 residues. V was shortened by 6 bases and J by 4 bases, with 22 bases between the two germline ends. The germline gives CDR1 KGHSH, CDR2 LQKENI. The full variable domain, rest sourced from reference TRBV18 and TRBJ1-3, is NAGVMQNPRHLVRRRGQEARLRCSPMKGHSHVYWYRQLPEEGLKFMVYLQKENIIDESGMPKERFSAEFPKEGPSILRIQQVVRGDSAAYFCASSLPGRAARGNTIYFGEGSWLTVV.

This chain links TRBV19 with TRBJ2-1, with TRBD2 identical over 13 bases. The ends lost 3 bases at V and 6 bases at J; junction bases unmatched: 8. This CDR3 region has 17 residues. Germline CDR1 LNHDA, CDR2 SQIVND (reference sequence). CDR3 nucleotides: TGTGCCAGTAGTATGAATGGACTAGCGGGAGAAGGCAATGAGCAGTTCTTC. Residues: CASSMNGLAGEGNEQFF.

The genes are TRBV11-2 and TRBJ2-2; 7 bases fit TRBD1. V was clipped by 3 bases and J by 6 bases; unmatched bases: 10. CDR1 and CDR2 (germline): SGHAT, FQNNGV. The CDR3 totals 16 residues. The CDR3 bases are TGTGCCAGCAGCTTGAACATTGACAGGGTGTCCGGGGAGCTGTTTTTT. Protein sequence: CASSLNIDRVSGELFF.

The chain is built from TRBV2 and TRBJ1-1; 12 bases are shared with TRBD1. Germline CDR1 reads SNHLY; CDR2 reads FYNNEI. The CDR3 loop spans 15 amino acids. V lost 6 bases, J lost 4 bases, and 6 bases stayed unmatched. CDR3 sequence reads: CASSGTGGLGTEAFF. The CDR3 nucleotides are TGTGCCAGCAGCGGGACAGGGGGCCTGGGCACTGAAGCTTTCTTT. Based on the CDR3 plus reference TRBV2 and TRBJ1-1, the full variable domain is EPEVTQTPSHQVTQMGQEVILRCVPISNHLYFYWYRQILGQKVEFLVSFYNNEISEKSEIFDDQFSVERPDGSNFTLKIRSTKLEDSAMYFCASSGTGGLGTEAFFGQGTRLTVV.

The table lists this clone with a few counts. The gene calls are TRBV18 and TRBJ1-2, with unresolved D. Per the germline V gene, CDR1 is KGHSH and CDR2 is LQKENI. With 3 bases removed from V and 6 bases from J, the gap between germline ends came to 11 bases. The CDR3 length is 13 residues. In DNA form, the CDR3 reads TGTGCCAGCTCACCTGTCAGTCTCGATGGCTACACCTTC. It translates to CASSPVSLDGYTF.

This clone was counted ten times or more. The chain is built from TRBV11-2 and TRBJ2-1; the match to TRBD2 covers 12 bases. Germline V gives CDR1 SGHAT, CDR2 FQNNGV. The trim removed 1 base at V and 9 bases at J, leaving 13 bases unmatched. The length of the CDR3 is 18 residues. Here the CDR3 reads CASSLALGLAGIIGEQFF. CDR3 nucleotides: TGTGCCAGCAGCTTAGCCCTCGGACTAGCGGGGATAATAGGTGAGCAGTTCTTC.

J is TRBJ2-5 and V is TRBV11-2; 7 positions match TRBD2. V lost 5 bases to trimming and J lost 0 bases; unmatched junction nucleotides: 3. CDR3 length: 14 amino acids. Germline values: CDR1 SGHAT, CDR2 FQNNGV. CDR3 amino acids: CASSVAGHQETQYF. CDR3 bases: TGTGCCAGCAGCGTAGCGGGCCACCAAGAGACCCAGTACTTC.

CDR3 amino acids: CASRDHGQGSRGYTF. The DNA for the CDR3 is TGTGCCAGCAGAGACCACGGACAGGGAAGCCGAGGCTACACCTTC. The chain employs TRBV28 and TRBJ1-2, with TRBD1 identical over 8 bases. Germline V gene data show CDR1 as MDHEN and CDR2 as SYDVKM. With 6 bases clipped from V and 8 bases from J, the junction kept 14 bases outside the gene matches. The CDR3 has 15 amino acids.

The V and J genes are TRBV5-1 and TRBJ2-2; D might be TRBD1 (6 bases). The CDR3 runs 16 residues. Looked up from germline, CDR1 is SGHRS and CDR2 is YFSETQ. V was pared by 4 bases and J by 5 bases, with 18 bases between. The CDR3 nucleotides read TGCGCCAGCAGCCCCCAGGGGCAGGGATGGACCGGGGAGCTGTTTTTT. The encoded protein is CASSPQGQGWTGELFF. The whole variable domain, remainder taken from reference TRBV5-1 and TRBJ2-2, is KAGVTQTPRYLIKTRGQQVTLSCSPISGHRSVSWYQQTPGQGLQFLFEYFSETQRNKGNFPGRFSGRQFSNSRSEMNVSTLELGDSALYLCASSPQGQGWTGELFFGEGSRLTVL.

This rearrangement joins TRBV18 to TRBJ2-3; tentatively, D is TRBD1 (5 bases). The CDR3 covers 13 residues. V lost 3 bases and J lost 5, with 9 bases in between. Germline values: CDR1 KGHSH, CDR2 LQKENI. The CDR3 region has the DNA TGTGCCAGCTCACCGCCAGGGCTAGATACGCAGTATTTT. Its translation is CASSPPGLDTQYF.

This clone occurred a few times. The chain has TRBV5-5 and TRBJ2-3; the D gene is possibly TRBD1 (6 bases). The V and J ends lost 4 bases and 1 base respectively, with 19 bases between them. Per germline, CDR1 SGHKS and CDR2 YYEKEE (reference sequence). The CDR3 is 17 residues long. The chain's CDR3 is CASSTVPDSFRTDTQYF. The CDR3 bases are TGTGCCAGCAGCACCGTACCGGACAGCTTTCGCACAGATACGCAGTATTTT. The full variable domain, with the rest looked up from reference TRBV5-5 and TRBJ2-3, is DAGVTQSPTHLIKTRGQQVTLRCSPISGHKSVSWYQQVLGQGPQFIFQYYEKEERGRGNFPDRFSARQFPNYSSELNVNALLLGDSALYLCASSTVPDSFRTDTQYFGPGTRLTVL.

The CDR3 loop is CASSQERSRGRGTEAFF. For the CDR3, the DNA is TGCGCCAGCAGCCAAGAAAGGTCGAGGGGGCGCGGTACTGAAGCTTTCTTT. The rearrangement links TRBV4-1 to TRBJ1-1, with 7 bases aligning to TRBD1. Losses at the gene ends were 0 bases for V and 5 bases for J; bases not matched to a gene: 12. CDR1 MGHRA and CDR2 YSYEKL come from the germline V gene. The CDR3 has 17 amino acids.

Remarks on this clone: Within the sample, other DNA sequences also encode this same CDR3. This chain connects TRBV5-1 to TRBJ2-2, with 8 bases identical to TRBD2. This CDR3 is built from 15 residues. The ends lost 4 bases at V and 1 base at J; junction bases unmatched: 3. Germline V gene sequence: CDR1 SGHRS, CDR2 YFSETQ. The chain's CDR3 is CASSLSGENTGELFF. In DNA, the CDR3 is TGCGCCAGCAGCCTTAGCGGGGAGAACACCGGGGAGCTGTTTTTT.

This chain joins TRBV29-1 and TRBJ2-3; tentatively, D is TRBD2 (6 bases). The V end lost 6 bases, the J end lost 2 bases, and 15 bases lay between the germline ends. The CDR3 sequence is 14 residues long. Germline V gene data show CDR1 as SQVTM and CDR2 as ANQGSEA. CDR3 bases: TGCAGCGTCGGGGAGGCGGCCTCCACAGATACGCAGTATTTT. It codes for CSVGEAASTDTQYF.

Remarks on this clone: Other DNA sequences in this sample translate to the same CDR3. The chain uses TRBV18 and TRBJ2-5; perhaps D is TRBD1 or TRBD2 (5 bases each). CDR3 length equals 14 residues. V was pared by 0 bases and J by 5 bases, with 10 bases between. The germline gives CDR1 KGHSH, CDR2 LQKENI. The CDR3 loop is CASSPPRGEETQYF. The DNA for the CDR3 is TGTGCCAGCTCACCACCCAGAGGGGAGGAGACCCAGTACTTC.

This clone has a handful of counts. A much larger clone lies one base from this, so it may be a read error. The CDR3 DNA follows: TGTGCCAGCAGCAACGACAGGAACACTGAAGCTTTCTTT. Its translation is CASSNDRNTEAFF. This chain uses TRBV2 with TRBJ1-1, with a tentative D call TRBD1 (5 bases). Per the germline V gene, CDR1 is SNHLY and CDR2 is FYNNEI. V lost 6 bases to trimming and J lost 1 base, with 9 bases between them. This CDR3 has 13 amino acids.

This clone appeared once. The genes are TRBV10-3 and TRBJ1-1; 12 bases fit TRBD1. Germline CDR1 reads ENHRY; CDR2 reads SYGVKD. V was clipped by 0 bases and J by 1 base; unmatched bases: 3. This CDR3 region has 17 residues. CDR3 sequence: CAISESGTGGWNTEAFF. CDR3 in DNA: TGTGCCATCAGTGAGTCCGGGACAGGGGGCTGGAACACTGAAGCTTTCTTT.

The chain has TRBV5-1 and TRBJ2-7; D gene ambiguous. Germline loops: CDR1 SGHRS, CDR2 YFSETQ. This CDR3 contains 14 residues. The ends were cut back, 0 bases at V and 1 base at J, with 8 bases in the middle. The DNA of the CDR3 is TGCGCCAGCAGCTTGGGTTACATATCCTACGAGCAGTACTTC. Translating gives CASSLGYISYEQYF.

The V call is TRBV5-1, the J call TRBJ2-6; D is possibly TRBD2 (6 bases). Trimming left V 4 bases short and J 1 base short, with 15 bases between. Looked up from germline, CDR1 is SGHRS and CDR2 is YFSETQ. This CDR3 has 17 residues. CDR3 coding DNA: TGCGCCAGCAGCATATTACCAGGAGGGTCTGGGGCCAACGTCCTGACTTTC. Its protein is CASSILPGGSGANVLTF.

The chain employs TRBV4-2 and TRBJ2-3, with 10 bases identical to TRBD2. This CDR3 region has 16 residues. The trim removed 0 bases at V and 4 bases at J, leaving 4 bases unmatched. Germline values: CDR1 LGHNA, CDR2 YNFKEQ. This chain's CDR3 is CASSQERTSGADTQYF. The CDR3 coding sequence is TGTGCCAGCAGCCAAGAGCGGACTAGCGGAGCAGATACGCAGTATTTT.

The V call is TRBV2, the J call TRBJ2-7, with TRBD2 matching over 9 bases. The CDR3 is 16 amino acids. Losses at the gene ends were 5 bases for V and 4 bases for J; bases not matched to a gene: 12. Germline CDR1 reads SNHLY; CDR2 reads FYNNEI. The CDR3 region has the DNA TGTGCCAGCAGTCCGACTAGCGGCCGTTATATTTACGAGCAGTACTTC. Residues: CASSPTSGRYIYEQYF.

Here the CDR3 reads CASINTAGDRGYGYTF. The CDR3 DNA reads as TGTGCCAGCATCAATACGGCGGGGGATCGTGGCTATGGCTACACCTTC. V usage is TRBV19 and J usage is TRBJ1-2, with D tentatively TRBD1 (5 bases). The CDR3 length is 16 residues. The V gene lost 9 bases and the J gene lost 4 bases, with 24 bases spanning the gap. Germline V gene data show CDR1 as LNHDA and CDR2 as SQIVND (reference sequence).

The chain employs TRBV5-4 and TRBJ2-1; D perhaps matches TRBD1 (6 bases). The CDR3 has 20 amino acids. Germline V gene lookup returns CDR1 SGHNT and CDR2 YYREEE (reference sequence). V lost 4 bases and J 6 bases, leaving 32 bases between the germline ends. CDR3 region: CASSGAFQTGRLRSGNEQFF. The DNA of the CDR3 is TGTGCCAGCAGCGGCGCCTTCCAGACAGGCCGCCTCCGTTCCGGCAATGAGCAGTTCTTC.

This clone turned up a few times. The chain carries TRBV18 and TRBJ1-4, with D possibly matching TRBD1 (6 bases). This CDR3 contains 16 residues. Germline loops: CDR1 KGHSH, CDR2 LQKENI. Trimming removed 3 bases at V and 8 bases at J, with 19 bases between. CDR3 coding DNA: TGTGCCAGCTCACCGAACGGGACACTGTGGTGGGAAAAACTGTTTTTT. Protein: CASSPNGTLWWEKLFF.